The sequence of this T cell receptor beta chain was determined in a study of cytomegalovirus exposure and HLA in healthy donors. The table lists this clone with a count of one. The V segment lost 4 bases and the J segment 2 bases; nucleotides outside the gene matches: 4. The CDR3 loop spans 14 amino acids. From germline, CDR1 is SGHTA and CDR2 FQGTGA. With 60 Vbeta and 13 Jbeta primers, the PCR was carried out. The assay was immunoSEQ multiplex PCR, and TCRdb's table has in-frame clones only and misses some. This table has roughly 180,000 clones, around 76% appearing once. Sequences were obtained from PBMCs. The sequence derives from a woman aged 30 to 39 in good health and CMV-seropositive. The chain couples TRBV7-3 to TRBJ1-2, with 7 nucleotides matching TRBD1. The CDR3 here is CASSSGQSNYGYTF. The CDR3 DNA sequence: TGTGCCAGCAGCTCGGGACAGTCAAACTATGGCTACACCTTC.